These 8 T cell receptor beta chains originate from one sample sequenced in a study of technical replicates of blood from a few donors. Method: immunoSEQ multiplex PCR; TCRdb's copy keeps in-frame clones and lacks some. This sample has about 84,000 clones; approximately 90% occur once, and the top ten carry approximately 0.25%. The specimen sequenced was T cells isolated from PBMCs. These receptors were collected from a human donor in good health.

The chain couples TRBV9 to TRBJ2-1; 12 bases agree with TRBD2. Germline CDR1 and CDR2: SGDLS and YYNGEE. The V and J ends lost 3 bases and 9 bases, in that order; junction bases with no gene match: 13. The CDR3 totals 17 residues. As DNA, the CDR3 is TGTGCCAGCAGCGCCTCAAGGGGACTAGCGGGCTCGATTGAGCAGTTCTTC. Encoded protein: CASSASRGLAGSIEQFF.

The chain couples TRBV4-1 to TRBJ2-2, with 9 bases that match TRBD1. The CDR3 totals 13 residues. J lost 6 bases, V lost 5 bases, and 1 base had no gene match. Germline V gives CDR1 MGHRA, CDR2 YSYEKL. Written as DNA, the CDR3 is TGCGCCAGCAGCGGGACAGGGCCCGGGGAGCTGTTTTTT. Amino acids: CASSGTGPGELFF.

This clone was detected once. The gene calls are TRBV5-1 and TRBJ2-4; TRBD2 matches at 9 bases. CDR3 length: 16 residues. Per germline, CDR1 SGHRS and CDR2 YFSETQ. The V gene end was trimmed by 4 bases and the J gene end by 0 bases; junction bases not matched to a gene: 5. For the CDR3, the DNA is TGCGCCAGCAGCAGCGGGACTAGCAAAGCCAAAAACATTCAGTACTTC. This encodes CASSSGTSKAKNIQYF. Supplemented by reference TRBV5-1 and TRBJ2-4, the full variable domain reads KAGVTQTPRYLIKTRGQQVTLSCSPISGHRSVSWYQQTPGQGLQFLFEYFSETQRNKGNFPGRFSGRQFSNSRSEMNVSTLELGDSALYLCASSSGTSKAKNIQYFGAGTRLSVL.

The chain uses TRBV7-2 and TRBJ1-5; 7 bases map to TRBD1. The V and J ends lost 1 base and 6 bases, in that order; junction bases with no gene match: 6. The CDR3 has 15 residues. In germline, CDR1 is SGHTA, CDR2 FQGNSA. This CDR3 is CASSLEPGGFQPQHF. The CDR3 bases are TGTGCCAGCAGCTTAGAGCCAGGGGGGTTTCAGCCCCAGCATTTT.

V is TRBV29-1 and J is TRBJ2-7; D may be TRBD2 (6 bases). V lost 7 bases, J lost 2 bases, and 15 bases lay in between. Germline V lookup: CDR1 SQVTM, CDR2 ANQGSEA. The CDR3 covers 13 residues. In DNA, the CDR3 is TGCAGCGCCATCGGGAGTACCCCCTACGAGCAGTACTTC. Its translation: CSAIGSTPYEQYF.

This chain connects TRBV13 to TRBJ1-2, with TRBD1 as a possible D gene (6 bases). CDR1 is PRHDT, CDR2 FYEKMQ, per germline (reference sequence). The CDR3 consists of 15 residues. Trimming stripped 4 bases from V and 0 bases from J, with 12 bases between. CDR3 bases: TGTGCCAGCAGCTGGGGGCGAACAGCTAACTATGGCTACACCTTC. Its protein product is CASSWGRTANYGYTF.

Here the CDR3 reads CASSSPGLVGGTEAFF. As DNA, the CDR3 is TGTGCCAGCAGCTCCCCGGGGCTGGTAGGGGGCACTGAAGCTTTCTTT. The chain couples TRBV11-2 to TRBJ1-1; TRBD1 might be the D (6 bases). CDR3 length: 16 residues. Per germline, CDR1 SGHAT and CDR2 FQNNGV. V lost 4 bases to trimming and J lost 4 bases, with 19 bases between them.

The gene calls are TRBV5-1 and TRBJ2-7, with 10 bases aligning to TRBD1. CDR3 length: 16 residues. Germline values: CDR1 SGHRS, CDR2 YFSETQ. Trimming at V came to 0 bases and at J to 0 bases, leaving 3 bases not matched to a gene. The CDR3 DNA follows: TGCGCCAGCAGCTTGGCCGGGGACAGGGGCTCCTACGAGCAGTACTTC. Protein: CASSLAGDRGSYEQYF.